Reported below is one T cell receptor (beta chain). This sample is part of a study of blood T cell repertoires in COVID-19. About the research overall: COVID-19 samples collected from the United States, Italy and Spain covered acute and convalescent phases. T cells, B-cell-depleted T cells, or PBMCs supplied cDNA or gDNA.

Original data processing: Reference gene primer amplification gave estimated nucleated cell counts. Only in-frame clones appear in the TCRdb table, and some are missing; sequencing was by immunoSEQ multiplex PCR. That table is the source of V, J and clone size, and D and trimming were worked out from the DNA. Altogether about 440,000 clones are present, about 87% being singletons, with the ten largest covering 10% to 15%. Enrolment of Seattle patients took place during active infection, and they were followed longitudinally. The CDR3 covers 14 residues. Material: peripheral blood. V usage is TRBV21-1 and J usage is TRBJ1-5. TRBV21-1 is shown as a pseudogene. The receptor comes from a woman aged 45 to 65 with COVID-19, enrolled during active disease. The CDR3 reads CASSKGDYAQPQHF. DNA of the CDR3: TGTGCCAGCAGCAAAGGGGACTATGCACAGCCCCAGCATTTT.